This T cell receptor beta chain was identified during a study of technical replicates of blood from four donors. The table came from immunoSEQ multiplex PCR; TCRdb's copy has only in-frame clones and leaves some out. The sample has about 70,000 clones, 98% seen once. The sequence derives from a human donor in good health. The sample taken for sequencing was T cells isolated from PBMCs.

This chain's CDR3 is CATNQAGVTYEQYF. CDR3 DNA: TGTGCCACGAATCAAGCGGGAGTTACCTACGAGCAGTACTTC. The chain is built from TRBV10-3 and TRBJ2-7, with TRBD2 matching over 8 bases. This CDR3 comprises 14 residues. V was clipped by 10 bases and J by 2 bases; unmatched bases: 10. CDR1 is ENHRY, CDR2 SYGVKD, per germline.